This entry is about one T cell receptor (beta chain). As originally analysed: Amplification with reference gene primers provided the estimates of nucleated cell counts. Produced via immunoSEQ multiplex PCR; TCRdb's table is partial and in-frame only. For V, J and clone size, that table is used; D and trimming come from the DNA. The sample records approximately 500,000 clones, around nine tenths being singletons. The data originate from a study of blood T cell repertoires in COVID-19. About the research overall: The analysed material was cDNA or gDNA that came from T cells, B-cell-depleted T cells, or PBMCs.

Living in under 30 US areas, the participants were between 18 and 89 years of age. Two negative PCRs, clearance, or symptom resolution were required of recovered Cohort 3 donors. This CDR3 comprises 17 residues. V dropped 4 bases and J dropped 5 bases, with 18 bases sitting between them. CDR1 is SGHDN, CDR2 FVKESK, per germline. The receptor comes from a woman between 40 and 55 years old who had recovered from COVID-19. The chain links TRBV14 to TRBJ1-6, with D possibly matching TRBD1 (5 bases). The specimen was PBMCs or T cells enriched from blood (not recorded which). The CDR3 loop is CASSPLGRGRDNSPLHF. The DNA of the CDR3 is TGTGCCAGCAGCCCGTTGGGAAGGGGCAGGGATAATTCACCCCTCCACTTT.